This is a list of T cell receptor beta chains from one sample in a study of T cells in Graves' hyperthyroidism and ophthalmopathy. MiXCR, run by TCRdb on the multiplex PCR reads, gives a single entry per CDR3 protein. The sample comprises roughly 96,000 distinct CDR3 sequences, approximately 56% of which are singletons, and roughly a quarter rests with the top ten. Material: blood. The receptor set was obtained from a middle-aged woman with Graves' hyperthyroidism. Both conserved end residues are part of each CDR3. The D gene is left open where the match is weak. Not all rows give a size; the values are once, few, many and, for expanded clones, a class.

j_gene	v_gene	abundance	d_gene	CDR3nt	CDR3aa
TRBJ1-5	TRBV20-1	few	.	TGCAGTGCTATCCCCGGAAGCGGGAGGGGAGAGACCCAGCATTTT	CSAIPGSGRGETQHF
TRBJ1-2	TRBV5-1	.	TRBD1	TGCGCCACTGCAAGATCCCCGGGACAGGGTTTGCTCCCTCTACTCGGCTACACCTTC	CATARSPGQGLLPLLGYTF
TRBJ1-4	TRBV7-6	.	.	TGTGCCAGCAGCTCCCGCGACACAGCCGATGAAAAACTGTTTTTT	CASSSRDTADEKLFF
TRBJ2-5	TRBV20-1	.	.	TGCAGTGCTAGCGGAGGAGTTCAGACCCAGTACTTC	CSASGGVQTQYF
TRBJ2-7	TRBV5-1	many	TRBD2	TGCGCCAGCAGTCTGATACCTAGCGGTAGCTCCTACGAGCAGTACTTC	CASSLIPSGSSYEQYF
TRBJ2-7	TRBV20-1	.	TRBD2	TGCAGTGCTAGAGCCCTCGGACTAGCGGGAGGGCCTAACTACGAGCAGTACTTC	CSARALGLAGGPNYEQYF
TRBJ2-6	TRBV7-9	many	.	TGTGCCAGCAGCTCCGGGCCTACGGATTATGGGGCCAACGTCCTGACTTTC	CASSSGPTDYGANVLTF
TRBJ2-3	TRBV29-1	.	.	TGCAGCACAGATACGCAGTATTTT	CSTDTQYF
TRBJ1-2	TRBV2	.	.	TGTGCCAGCAGGGAGTCGGGGGCCGGCTACACCTTC	CASRESGAGYTF
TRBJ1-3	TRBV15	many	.	TGTGCCACCAGCAGAGGACAACTCGGAAACACCATATATTTT	CATSRGQLGNTIYF
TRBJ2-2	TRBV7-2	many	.	TGTGCCAGCAGCCTGCGGGCCGCGAACACCGGGGAGCTGTTTTTT	CASSLRAANTGELFF
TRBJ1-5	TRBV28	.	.	TGTGCCAGCAGTTTGGGGTCGGTAGGTCAGCCCCAGCGTTTT	CASSLGSVGQPQRF
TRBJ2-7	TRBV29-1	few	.	TGCAGCGTTCCGGGGGCTGGCTCCTACGAGCAGTACTTC	CSVPGAGSYEQYF
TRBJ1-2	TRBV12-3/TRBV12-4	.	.	TGTGCCAGCAGCTTGGCCAATATATATGGCTACACCTTC	CASSLANIYGYTF
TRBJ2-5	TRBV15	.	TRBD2	TGTGCCACCAGCAGAGTGGGGGGGAGGGAGACCCAGTACTTC	CATSRVGGRETQYF
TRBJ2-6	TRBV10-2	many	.	TGCGCCAGCAGTGAGGGAAAGGTGTGGGCCTCTGGGGCCAACGTCCTGACTTTC	CASSEGKVWASGANVLTF
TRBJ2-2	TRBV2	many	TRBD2	TGTGCCAGCAGCGGACTAGCGGGAGGGCCCGGGGCCGGGGAGCTGTTTTTT	CASSGLAGGPGAGELFF
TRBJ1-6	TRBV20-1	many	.	TGCAGTGCTAGCAGGTTATATAATTCACCCCTCCACTTT	CSASRLYNSPLHF
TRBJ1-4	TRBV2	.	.	TGTGCCAGCAGTCCCTGGGGGATCGGGGAAAAACTGTTTTTT	CASSPWGIGEKLFF
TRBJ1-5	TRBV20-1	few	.	TGCAGTGCTAGAGATGGCGGGGGCCATCAGCCCCAGCATTTT	CSARDGGGHQPQHF
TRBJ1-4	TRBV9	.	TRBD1	TGTGCCAGCAGCGCCGGGACAGGGAATGAAAAACTGTTTTTT	CASSAGTGNEKLFF
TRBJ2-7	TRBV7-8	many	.	TGTGCCAGCAGTTACGCCGGTAGGGTCTACGAGCAGTACTTC	CASSYAGRVYEQYF
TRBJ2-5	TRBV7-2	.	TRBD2	TGTGCCAGCAGCTTACTAGCGGGACAAGAGACCCAGTACTTC	CASSLLAGQETQYF
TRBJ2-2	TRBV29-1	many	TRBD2	TGCAGCGCTGGACTAGCGGGTTCCACCGGGGAGCTGTTTTTT	CSAGLAGSTGELFF
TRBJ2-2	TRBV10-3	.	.	TGTGCCATCAGTGAATCAGGGGCGCCCGGCGAGCTGTTTTTT	CAISESGAPGELFF
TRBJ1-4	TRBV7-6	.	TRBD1	TGTGCCAGCAGCTTAAGAAGACAGGGAACTAATGAAAACCTGGTTTTT	CASSLRRQGTNENLVF
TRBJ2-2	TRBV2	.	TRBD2	TGTGCCAGCAGCGCCACTAGCGGGAGTTGGACCGGGGAGCTGTCTTGG	CASSATSGSWTGELSW
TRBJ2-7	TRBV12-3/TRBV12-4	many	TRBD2	TGTGCCAGCCGCTCCTCTAGCGGGAGGTTCTACGAGCAGTACTTC	CASRSSSGRFYEQYF
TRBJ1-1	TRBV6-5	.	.	TGTGCCAGCAGTCGGGGGGTGGGGGGAACTGAAGCTTTCTTT	CASSRGVGGTEAFF
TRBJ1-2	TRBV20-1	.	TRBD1	TGCAGTGCTACAGGACAGGAGCATGACTACACCTTC	CSATGQEHDYTF
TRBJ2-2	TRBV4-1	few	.	TGCGCCAGCAGCCAAGGGGACGCGGGCACCGGGGAGCTGTTTTTT	CASSQGDAGTGELFF
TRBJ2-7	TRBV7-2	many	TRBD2	TGTGCCAGCAGCTTAGCGACTAGCGGGAGTGGGGGGCAGTACTTC	CASSLATSGSGGQYF
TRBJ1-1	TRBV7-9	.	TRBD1	TGTGCCAGCAGCTTCTACATCCGCAGTGCTGCGACAGGGGGAGGCACTGAAGCTTTCTTT	CASSFYIRSAATGGGTEAFF
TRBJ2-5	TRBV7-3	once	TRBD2	TGTGCCAGCAGCCGGACTAGGGGAGAGACCCAAGAGACCCAGTACTTC	CASSRTRGETQETQYF
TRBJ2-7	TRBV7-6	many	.	TGTGCCAGCAGCTTAGCGGGAGGCCTCTACGAGCAGTACTTC	CASSLAGGLYEQYF
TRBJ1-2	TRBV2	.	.	TGTGCCAGCAGGCGGGACTATGGCTACACCTTC	CASRRDYGYTF
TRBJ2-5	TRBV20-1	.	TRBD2	TGCAGTACGGGGGGGCCGGGAGAGACCCAGTACTTC	CSTGGPGETQYF
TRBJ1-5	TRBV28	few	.	TGTGCCAGCAGTCCAGGACGGCCCCAGCATTTT	CASSPGRPQHF
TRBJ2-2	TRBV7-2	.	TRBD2	TGTGCCAACAGCTTTATAGCGGGGGTATCTGGGGAGCTGTTTTTT	CANSFIAGVSGELFF
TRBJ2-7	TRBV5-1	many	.	TGCGCCAGCAGCTTGGTCCGGGGAAGTAAGTACGAGCAGTACTTC	CASSLVRGSKYEQYF
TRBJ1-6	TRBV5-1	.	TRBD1	TGTGCCAGCAGCCCTGGACAGGGTGTTGATTCACCCCTCCACTTT	CASSPGQGVDSPLHF
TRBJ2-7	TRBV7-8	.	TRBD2	TGTGCCAGCAGCATGACAGCGGGAGGCTACGAGCAGTACTTC	CASSMTAGGYEQYF
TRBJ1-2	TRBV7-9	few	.	TGTGCCAGCAGCTTACGGGACTATGGCTACACCTTC	CASSLRDYGYTF
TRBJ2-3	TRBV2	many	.	TGTGCCAGCAGTGGACTATTTCGCACAGATACGCAGTATTTT	CASSGLFRTDTQYF
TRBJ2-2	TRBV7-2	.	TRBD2	TGTGCCAGCAGCTTTATGACTAGCGGGAGCCCCGGGGAGCTGTTTTTT	CASSFMTSGSPGELFF
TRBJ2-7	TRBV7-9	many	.	TGTGCCAGCAGCGGCCGTTCCTACGAGCAGTACTTC	CASSGRSYEQYF
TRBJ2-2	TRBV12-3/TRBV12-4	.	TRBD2	TGTGCCAGCAGTGCCGGGACTAGCGGGGCGAACACCGGGGAGCTGTTTTTT	CASSAGTSGANTGELFF
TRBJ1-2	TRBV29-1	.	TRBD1	TGCAGCGTCGGACAGGGGGGCGATGGCTACACCTTC	CSVGQGGDGYTF
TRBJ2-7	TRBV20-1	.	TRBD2	TGCAGTGCTAGCTTGGGACTAGCGGGAGTTCCCTACGAGCAGTACTTC	CSASLGLAGVPYEQYF
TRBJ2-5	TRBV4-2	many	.	TGTGCCAGCAGCCAAGAAGGACGGGTTGCGGAGACCCAGTACTTC	CASSQEGRVAETQYF
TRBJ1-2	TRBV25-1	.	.	TGTGCCAGTAACACAGCGTCAGGGTATGGCTACACCTTC	CASNTASGYGYTF
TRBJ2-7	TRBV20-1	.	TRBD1	TGCAGTGCTAGAGGACAGGGGCTGTACTTC	CSARGQGLYF
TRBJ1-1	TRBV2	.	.	TGTGCCAGCAGTGGTGGCAGGGGTTCCACTGAAGCTTTCTTT	CASSGGRGSTEAFF
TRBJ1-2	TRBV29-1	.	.	TGCAGCGTGGGGGTAGCTAACTATGGCTACACCTTC	CSVGVANYGYTF
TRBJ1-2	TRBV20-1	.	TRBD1	TGCAGTGCTCCGGGACAGGGAAGACACACCTTC	CSAPGQGRHTF
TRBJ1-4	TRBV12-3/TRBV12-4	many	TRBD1	TGTGCCACCCGAGGACAGGGGAATGAAAAACTGTTTTTT	CATRGQGNEKLFF
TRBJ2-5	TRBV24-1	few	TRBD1	TGTGCCACCAGTGACCCCAGGACAGGGGGCGGGAAGACCCAGTACTTC	CATSDPRTGGGKTQYF
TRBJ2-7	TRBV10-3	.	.	TGTGCCATCAGGGACTTTAGCTCCTACGAGCAGTACTTC	CAIRDFSSYEQYF